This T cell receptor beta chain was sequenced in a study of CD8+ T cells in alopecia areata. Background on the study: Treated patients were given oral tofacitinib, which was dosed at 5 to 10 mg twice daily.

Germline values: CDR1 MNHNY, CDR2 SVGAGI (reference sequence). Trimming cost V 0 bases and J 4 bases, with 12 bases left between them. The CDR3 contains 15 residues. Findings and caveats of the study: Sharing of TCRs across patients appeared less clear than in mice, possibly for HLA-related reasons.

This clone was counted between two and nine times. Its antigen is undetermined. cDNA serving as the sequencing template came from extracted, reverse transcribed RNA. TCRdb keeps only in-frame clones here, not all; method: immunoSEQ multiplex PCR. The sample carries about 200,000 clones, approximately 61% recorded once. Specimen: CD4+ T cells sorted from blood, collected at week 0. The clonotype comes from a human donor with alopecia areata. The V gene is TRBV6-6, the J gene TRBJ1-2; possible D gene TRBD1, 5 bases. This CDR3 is CASSYSKGQSYGYTF. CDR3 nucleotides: TGTGCCAGCAGTTACTCTAAGGGGCAGAGCTATGGCTACACCTTC.